Below, 20 T cell receptor beta chains from the same sample are listed, as sequenced in a study of T-cell reconstitution after alpha-beta-depleted transplantation in children. A TCRbeta library incorporating unique molecular identifiers was prepared. TCRdb called the PCR reads again in MiXCR, with one record for every CDR3 protein. The data contain about 460,000 distinct CDR3 sequences, more than 9% of them singletons. The sample was PBMCs, taken before TCRalphabeta/CD19-depleted stem cell transplant. Every receptor here comes from a child under 10 years old with inherited bone marrow failure, due to receive a stem cell transplant.

This clonotype appeared many times. CDR3 nucleotides: TGCAGTGCTAGTGAGGGCGGCTACGAGCAGTACTTC. Amino acids: CSASEGGYEQYF. The chain uses TRBV20-1 and TRBJ2-7; weak D call: TRBD2 (5 bases). CDR1 DFQATT and CDR2 SNEGSKA come from the germline V gene (reference sequence). V lost 3 bases and J lost 3, with 9 bases in between. The CDR3 covers 12 residues.

V and J are TRBV13 and TRBJ1-2; 7 bases align to TRBD1. Looked up from germline, CDR1 is PRHDT and CDR2 is FYEKMQ (reference sequence). The CDR3 totals 12 residues. J was trimmed by 8 bases and V by 4 bases; bases with no gene match: 4. CDR3 nucleotide sequence: TGTGCCAGCAGCTCCGGACAGGAGGGCTACACCTTC. This encodes CASSSGQEGYTF.

This clonotype has at least ten counts. DNA for the CDR3: TGTGCCAGCAGCTTCGGGGACTTCCAAGAGACCCAGTACTTC. It codes for CASSFGDFQETQYF. This sequence joins TRBV28 and TRBJ2-5; the D gene is possibly TRBD2 (6 bases). Germline V CDR1 and CDR2: MDHEN, SYDVKM. The CDR3 length is 14 residues. V lost 6 bases and J 1 base, leaving 12 bases between the germline ends.

Remarks on this clonotype: Being one base from a much bigger clone, this may be a read error. The rearrangement uses TRBV3-1 and TRBJ2-6; unclear D gene. The germline V gene has CDR1 LGHDT and CDR2 YNNKEL (reference sequence). CDR3 length equals 15 residues. V lost 10 bases and J 4 bases, leaving 17 bases between the germline ends. The CDR3 loop is CAISLMGSGANVLTF. The CDR3 DNA sequence: TGTGCCATCAGTTTAATGGGGTCAGGGGCCAACGTCCTGACTTTC.

This clonotype was seen at least ten times. The chain is built from TRBV12-3 or TRBV12-4 and TRBJ1-6; D is unclear. This CDR3 has 12 amino acids. The V gene lost 4 bases and the J gene lost 13 bases, with 11 bases spanning the gap. This chain's CDR3 is CASSYETVPLHF. CDR3 bases: TGTGCCAGCAGTTACGAGACCGTCCCCCTCCACTTT.

This clonotype was detected many times. The genes are TRBV7-2 and TRBJ2-3; the D is unclear. Germline V gene lookup returns CDR1 SGHTA and CDR2 FQGNSA. There are 13 residues in the CDR3. The V gene lost 3 bases and the J gene lost 4 bases, with 8 bases spanning the gap. The CDR3 DNA follows: TGTGCCAGCAGCTTGCCCGGTTCAGATACGCAGTATTTT. It codes for CASSLPGSDTQYF.

This sequence joins TRBV4-2 and TRBJ2-7; 12 bases match TRBD1. The CDR3 extends over 16 amino acids. Germline V gene data show CDR1 as LGHNA and CDR2 as YNFKEQ. V lost 4 bases to trimming and J lost 7 bases; unmatched junction nucleotides: 11. The CDR3: CASSRGRDRGPGEQYF. DNA of the CDR3: TGTGCCAGCAGCCGCGGCCGGGACAGGGGGCCGGGGGAGCAGTACTTC.

This clonotype occurred a few times. The CDR3 DNA follows: TGTGCCAGCAGCCAACTGGGACTAGCGGCCTACGAGCAGTACTTC. It is translated as CASSQLGLAAYEQYF. The chain recombines TRBV14 with TRBJ2-7, with 11 bases fitting TRBD2. The ends lost 2 bases at V and 2 bases at J; junction bases unmatched: 2. CDR3 length: 15 amino acids. The germline V gene has CDR1 SGHDN and CDR2 FVKESK.

This clonotype has at least ten counts. The J gene is TRBJ2-6, the V gene TRBV27; 9 nucleotides agree with TRBD1. V gave up 1 base and J gave up 1 base; unmatched junction bases: 11. The V gene's germline CDR1 is MNHEY and CDR2 SMNVEV (reference sequence). The CDR3 length is 20 residues. The CDR3 DNA sequence: TGTGCCAGCAGTTTATTTGCGGGACAGGGCCGATCGTCTGGGGCCAACGTCCTGACTTTC. This gives the protein CASSLFAGQGRSSGANVLTF. The whole variable domain, filled in from reference TRBV27 and TRBJ2-6, reads EAQVTQNPRYLITVTGKKLTVTCSQNMNHEYMSWYRQDPGLGLRQIYYSMNVEVTDKGDVPEGYKVSRKEKRNFPLILESPSPNQTSLYFCASSLFAGQGRSSGANVLTFGAGSRLTVL.

DNA for the CDR3: TGTGCCAGCAGCCCTCCCCGACCCTCCGGGACCCAGTACTTC. This translates into CASSPPRPSGTQYF. The V and J genes are TRBV12-3 or TRBV12-4 and TRBJ2-5; D unclear. This CDR3 contains 14 residues. V was clipped by 6 bases and J by 7 bases, with 18 bases between them.

Many counts were recorded for this clonotype. The rearrangement uses TRBV6-5 and TRBJ2-7; D is uncertain. Deletions cut 0 bases from V and 1 base from J, with 7 bases between. This CDR3 region has 14 residues. Per the germline V gene, CDR1 is MNHEY and CDR2 is SVGAGI. CDR3 DNA: TGTGCCAGCAGTTACTCCTCCTCATCCTACGAGCAGTACTTC. It yields the protein CASSYSSSSYEQYF.

Concerning this clonotype itself: A much larger clone lies one base from this, so it may be a read error. The chain has TRBV9 and TRBJ2-7, with 7 nucleotides matching TRBD2. Germline V gene sequence: CDR1 SGDLS, CDR2 YYNGEE. This CDR3 contains 14 residues. The CDR3 DNA is TGTCCCAGCAGCGTAGGCGGGAGCCTCTACGAGCAGTACTTC. Its translation is CPSSVGGSLYEQYF.

This clonotype was recorded many times. The J gene is TRBJ2-7, the V gene TRBV7-2; no firm D call. The V and J ends lost 0 bases and 5 bases respectively, with 11 bases between them. Germline CDR1 and CDR2: SGHTA and FQGNSA. The CDR3 runs to 14 residues. The CDR3, as DNA: TGTGCCAGCAGCTTAGCGACGCAAAGCGACGAGCAGTACTTC. It codes for CASSLATQSDEQYF.

This clonotype appeared many times. The CDR3 reads CASSFSDLRGELFF. The DNA of the CDR3 is TGTGCCAGCAGTTTCTCAGACCTCCGGGGGGAGCTGTTTTTT. The rearrangement uses TRBV28 and TRBJ2-2; D remains ambiguous. Per the germline V gene, CDR1 is MDHEN and CDR2 is SYDVKM. V lost 3 bases to trimming and J lost 8 bases, with 13 bases between them. This CDR3 contains 14 residues.

DNA for the CDR3: TGTGCCGGCGGACAGGGAATAGATACGCAGTATTTT. Translated: CAGGQGIDTQYF. The genes are TRBV2 and TRBJ2-3, with 8 bases identical to TRBD1. Germline loops: CDR1 SNHLY, CDR2 FYNNEI. Germline trimming cut 11 bases from V and 5 bases from J; bases unmatched to any gene: 6. There are 12 residues in the CDR3.

This clonotype occurred many times. The chain is built from TRBV28 and TRBJ2-3; 9 bases are shared with TRBD1. Losses at the gene ends were 7 bases for V and 5 bases for J; bases not matched to a gene: 10. Germline lookup yields CDR1 MDHEN and CDR2 SYDVKM. This CDR3 is built from 15 residues. Here the CDR3 reads CASTPRGQGRDTQYF. CDR3 sequence (DNA): TGTGCCAGCACCCCCCGGGGACAGGGAAGAGATACGCAGTATTTT.

The sample holds many counts of this clonotype. V usage is TRBV5-1 and J usage is TRBJ2-1; unclear D gene. CDR3 size: 15 residues. In germline, CDR1 is SGHRS, CDR2 YFSETQ. With 4 bases removed from V and 0 bases from J, the gap between germline ends came to 11 bases. In nucleotides, the CDR3 is TGCGCCAGCAGCCAAGGGCTGAGCTCCTACAATGAGCAGTTCTTC. Its protein product is CASSQGLSSYNEQFF.

This clonotype has a count of ten or more. The CDR3 region is CASSYQAPLDEQYF. In DNA, the CDR3 is TGTGCCAGCAGTTATCAAGCACCTTTAGACGAGCAGTACTTC. The chain joins TRBV6-5 to TRBJ2-7; D remains unclear. CDR3 length equals 14 residues. V was clipped by 3 bases and J by 5 bases, with 14 bases between them. Germline V gives CDR1 MNHEY, CDR2 SVGAGI.

This clonotype has at least ten counts. The chain is built from TRBV6-1 and TRBJ2-3, with D possibly TRBD1 on 5 matching bases. Germline V gene data show CDR1 as MNHNS and CDR2 as SASEGT. The CDR3 runs to 15 residues. The V end was cut by 0 bases, the J end by 1 base, with 8 bases between. The CDR3 spells CASSEARGGTDTQYF. The DNA for the CDR3 is TGTGCCAGCAGTGAAGCAAGGGGCGGCACAGATACGCAGTATTTT.

In this sample, this clonotype turned up many times. CDR3 region: CASSQDIGRETQYF. The CDR3 nucleotides read TGTGCCAGCAGCCAAGATATAGGGCGGGAGACCCAGTACTTC. V usage is TRBV3-1 and J usage is TRBJ2-5; D unclear. V gave up 0 bases and J gave up 5 bases, with 10 bases separating them. This CDR3 spans 14 amino acids. Germline CDR1 LGHDT, CDR2 YNNKEL (reference sequence).